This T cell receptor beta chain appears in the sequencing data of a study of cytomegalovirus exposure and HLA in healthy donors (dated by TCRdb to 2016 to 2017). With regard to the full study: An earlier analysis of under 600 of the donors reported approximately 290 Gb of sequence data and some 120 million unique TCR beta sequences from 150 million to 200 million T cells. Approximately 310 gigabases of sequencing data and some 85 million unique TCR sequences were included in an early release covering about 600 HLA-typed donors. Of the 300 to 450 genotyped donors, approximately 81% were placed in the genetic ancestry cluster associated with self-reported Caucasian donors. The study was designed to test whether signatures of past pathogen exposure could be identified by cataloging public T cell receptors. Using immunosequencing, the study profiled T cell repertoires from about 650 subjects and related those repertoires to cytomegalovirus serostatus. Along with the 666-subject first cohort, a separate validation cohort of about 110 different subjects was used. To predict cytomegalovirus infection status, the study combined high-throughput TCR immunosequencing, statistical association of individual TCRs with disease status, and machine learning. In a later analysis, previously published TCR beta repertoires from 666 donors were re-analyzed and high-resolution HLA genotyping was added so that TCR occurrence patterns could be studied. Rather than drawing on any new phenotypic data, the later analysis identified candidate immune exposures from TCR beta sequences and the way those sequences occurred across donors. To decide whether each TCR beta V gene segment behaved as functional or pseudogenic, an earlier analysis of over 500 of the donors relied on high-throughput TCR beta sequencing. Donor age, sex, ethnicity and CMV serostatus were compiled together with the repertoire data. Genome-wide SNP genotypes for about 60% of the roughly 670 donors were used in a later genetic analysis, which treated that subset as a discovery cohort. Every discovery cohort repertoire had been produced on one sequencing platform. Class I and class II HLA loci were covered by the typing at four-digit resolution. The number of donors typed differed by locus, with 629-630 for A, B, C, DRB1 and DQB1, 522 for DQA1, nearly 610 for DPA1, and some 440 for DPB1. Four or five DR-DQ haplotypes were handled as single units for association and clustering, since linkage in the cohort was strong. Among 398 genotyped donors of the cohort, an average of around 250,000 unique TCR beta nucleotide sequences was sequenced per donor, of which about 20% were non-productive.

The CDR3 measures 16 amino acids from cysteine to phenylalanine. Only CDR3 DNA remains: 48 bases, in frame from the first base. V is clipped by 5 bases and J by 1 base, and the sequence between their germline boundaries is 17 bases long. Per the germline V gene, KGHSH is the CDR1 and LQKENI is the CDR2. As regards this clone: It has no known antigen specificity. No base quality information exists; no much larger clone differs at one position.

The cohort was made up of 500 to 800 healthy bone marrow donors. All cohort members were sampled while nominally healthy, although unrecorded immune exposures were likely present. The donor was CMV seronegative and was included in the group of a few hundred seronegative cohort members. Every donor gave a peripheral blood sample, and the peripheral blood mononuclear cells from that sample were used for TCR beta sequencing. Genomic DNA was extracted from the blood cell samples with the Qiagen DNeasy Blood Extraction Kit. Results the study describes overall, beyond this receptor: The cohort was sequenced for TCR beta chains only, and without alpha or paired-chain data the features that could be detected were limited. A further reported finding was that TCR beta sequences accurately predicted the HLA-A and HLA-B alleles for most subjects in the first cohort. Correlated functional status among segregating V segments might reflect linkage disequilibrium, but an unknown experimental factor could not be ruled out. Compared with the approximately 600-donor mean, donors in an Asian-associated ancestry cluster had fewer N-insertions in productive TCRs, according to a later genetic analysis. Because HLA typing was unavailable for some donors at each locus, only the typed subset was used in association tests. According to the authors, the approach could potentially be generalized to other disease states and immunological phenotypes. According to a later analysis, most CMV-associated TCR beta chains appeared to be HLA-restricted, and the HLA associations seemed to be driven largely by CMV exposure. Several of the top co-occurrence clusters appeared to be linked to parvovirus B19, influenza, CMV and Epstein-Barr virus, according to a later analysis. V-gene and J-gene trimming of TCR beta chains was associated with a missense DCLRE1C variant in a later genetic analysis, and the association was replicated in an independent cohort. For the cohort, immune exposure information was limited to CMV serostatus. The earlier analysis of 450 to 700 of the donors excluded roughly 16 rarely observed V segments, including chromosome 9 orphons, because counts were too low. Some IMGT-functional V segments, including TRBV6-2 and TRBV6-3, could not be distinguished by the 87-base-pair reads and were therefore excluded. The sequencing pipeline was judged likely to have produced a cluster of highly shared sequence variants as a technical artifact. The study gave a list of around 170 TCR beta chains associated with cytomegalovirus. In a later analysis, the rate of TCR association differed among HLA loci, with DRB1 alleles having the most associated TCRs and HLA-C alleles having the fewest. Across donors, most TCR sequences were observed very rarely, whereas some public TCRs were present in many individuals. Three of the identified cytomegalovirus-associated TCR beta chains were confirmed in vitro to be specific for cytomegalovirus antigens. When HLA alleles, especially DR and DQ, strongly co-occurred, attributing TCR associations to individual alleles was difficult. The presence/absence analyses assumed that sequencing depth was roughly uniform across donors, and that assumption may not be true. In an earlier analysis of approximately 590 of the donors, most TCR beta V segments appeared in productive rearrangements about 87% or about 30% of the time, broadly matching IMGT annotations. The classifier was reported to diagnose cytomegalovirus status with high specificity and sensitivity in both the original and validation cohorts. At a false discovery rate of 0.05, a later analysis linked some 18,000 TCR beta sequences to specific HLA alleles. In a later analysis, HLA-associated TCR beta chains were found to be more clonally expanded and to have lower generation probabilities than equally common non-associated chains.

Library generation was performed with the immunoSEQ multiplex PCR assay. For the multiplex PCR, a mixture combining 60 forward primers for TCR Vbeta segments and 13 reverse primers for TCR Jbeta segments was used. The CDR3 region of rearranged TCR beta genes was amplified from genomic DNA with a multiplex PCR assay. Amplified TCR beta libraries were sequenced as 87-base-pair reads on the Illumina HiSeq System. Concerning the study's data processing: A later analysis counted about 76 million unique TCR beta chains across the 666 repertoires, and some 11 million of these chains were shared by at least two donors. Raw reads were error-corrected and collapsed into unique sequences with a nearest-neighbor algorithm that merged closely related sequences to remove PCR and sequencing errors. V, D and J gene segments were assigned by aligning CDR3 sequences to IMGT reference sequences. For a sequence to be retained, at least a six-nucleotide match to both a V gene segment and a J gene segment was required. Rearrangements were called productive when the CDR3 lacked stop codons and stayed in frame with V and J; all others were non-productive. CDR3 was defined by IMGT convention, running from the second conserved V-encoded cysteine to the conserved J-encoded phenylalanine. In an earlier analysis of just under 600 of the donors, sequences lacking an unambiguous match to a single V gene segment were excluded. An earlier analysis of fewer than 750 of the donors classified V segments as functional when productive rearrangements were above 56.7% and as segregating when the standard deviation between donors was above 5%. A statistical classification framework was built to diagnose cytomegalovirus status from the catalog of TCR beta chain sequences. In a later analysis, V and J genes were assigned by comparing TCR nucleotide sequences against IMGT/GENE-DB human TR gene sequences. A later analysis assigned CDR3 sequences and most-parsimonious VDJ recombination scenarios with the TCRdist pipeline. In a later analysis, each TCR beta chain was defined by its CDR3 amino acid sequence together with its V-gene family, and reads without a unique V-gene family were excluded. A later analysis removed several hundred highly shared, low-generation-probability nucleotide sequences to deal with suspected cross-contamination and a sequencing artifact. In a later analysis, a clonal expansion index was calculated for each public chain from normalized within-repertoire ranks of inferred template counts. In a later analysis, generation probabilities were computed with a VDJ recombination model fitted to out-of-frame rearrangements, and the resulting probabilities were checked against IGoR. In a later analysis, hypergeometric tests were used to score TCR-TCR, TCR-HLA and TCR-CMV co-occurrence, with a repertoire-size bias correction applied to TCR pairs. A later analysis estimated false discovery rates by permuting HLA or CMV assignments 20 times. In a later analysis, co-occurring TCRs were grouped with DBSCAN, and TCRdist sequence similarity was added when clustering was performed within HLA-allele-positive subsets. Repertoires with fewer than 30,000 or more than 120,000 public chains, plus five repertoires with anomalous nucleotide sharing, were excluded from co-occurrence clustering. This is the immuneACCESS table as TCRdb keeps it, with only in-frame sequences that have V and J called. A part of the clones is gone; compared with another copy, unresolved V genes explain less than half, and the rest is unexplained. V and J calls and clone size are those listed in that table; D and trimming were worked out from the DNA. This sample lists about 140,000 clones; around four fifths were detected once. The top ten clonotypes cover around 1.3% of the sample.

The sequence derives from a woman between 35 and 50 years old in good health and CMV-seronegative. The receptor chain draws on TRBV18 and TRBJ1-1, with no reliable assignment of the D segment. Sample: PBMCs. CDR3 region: CASSISSLARNTEAFF. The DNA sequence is TGTGCCAGCTCAATATCAAGTTTGGCAAGGAACACTGAAGCTTTCTTT.